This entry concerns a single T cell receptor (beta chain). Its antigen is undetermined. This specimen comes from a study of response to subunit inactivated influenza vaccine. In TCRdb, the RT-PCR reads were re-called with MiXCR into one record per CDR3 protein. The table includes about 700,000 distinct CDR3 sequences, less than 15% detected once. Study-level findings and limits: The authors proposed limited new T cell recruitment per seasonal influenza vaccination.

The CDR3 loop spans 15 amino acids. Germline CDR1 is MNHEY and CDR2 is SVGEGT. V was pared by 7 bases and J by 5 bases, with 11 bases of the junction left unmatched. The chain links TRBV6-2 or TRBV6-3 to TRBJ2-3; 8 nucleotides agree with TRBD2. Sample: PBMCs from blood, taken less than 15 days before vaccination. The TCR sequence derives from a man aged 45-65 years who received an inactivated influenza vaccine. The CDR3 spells CASKGWREARDTQYF. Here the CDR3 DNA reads TGTGCCAGCAAGGGCTGGCGGGAGGCCCGAGATACGCAGTATTTT.